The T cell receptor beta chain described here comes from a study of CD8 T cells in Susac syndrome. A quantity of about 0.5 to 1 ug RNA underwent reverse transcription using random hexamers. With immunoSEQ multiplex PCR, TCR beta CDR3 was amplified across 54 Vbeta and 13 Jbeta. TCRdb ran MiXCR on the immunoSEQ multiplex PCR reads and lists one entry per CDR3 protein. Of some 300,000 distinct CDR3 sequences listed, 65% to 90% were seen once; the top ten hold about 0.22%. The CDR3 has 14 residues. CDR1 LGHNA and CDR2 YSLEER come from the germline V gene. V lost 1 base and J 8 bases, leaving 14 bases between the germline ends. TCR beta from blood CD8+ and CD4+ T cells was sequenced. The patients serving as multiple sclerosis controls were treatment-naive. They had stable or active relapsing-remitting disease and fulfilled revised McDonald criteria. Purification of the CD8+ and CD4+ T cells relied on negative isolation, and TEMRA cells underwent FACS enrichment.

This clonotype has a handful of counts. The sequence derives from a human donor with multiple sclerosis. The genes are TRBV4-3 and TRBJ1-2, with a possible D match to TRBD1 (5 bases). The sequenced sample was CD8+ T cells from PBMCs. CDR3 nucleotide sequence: TGCGCCAGCAGCCAAGGGCGCGGGGCGGAAGGCTACACCTTC. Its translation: CASSQGRGAEGYTF.